These T cell receptor beta chains were read from a single sample in a study of OX40 agonist ivuxolimab in advanced cancers. The protocol was immunoSEQ multiplex PCR, while the TCRdb copy is restricted to in-frame clones and leaves out a portion. The data hold 60,000 or so clones, with about 83% observed a single time. The starting material was CD4+ or CD8+ T cells sorted from blood, obtained in a trial of the OX40 agonist ivuxolimab. All receptors come from an adult with an advanced solid tumor such as melanoma, head and neck, liver or kidney cancer. Both conserved end residues are part of each CDR3. D genes are given only for firm matches. Clone size is not always given. Where it is, it says once, few, many or a class for expanded clones.

j_call clone_size v_call d_call cdr3_nt cdr3_aa
TRBJ2-4 - TRBV5-1 TRBD1 TGCGCCAGCAGCTTAGGGGGCTTGGGAAACATTCAGTACTTC CASSLGGLGNIQYF
TRBJ1-2 - TRBV28 - TGTGCCAGCAGTTTATGGGGGCCCAGGGACACGGGGGGCTACACCTTC CASSLWGPRDTGGYTF
TRBJ1-4 once TRBV2 TRBD1 TGTGCCAGCACTAGACAGGGCGGGGTAACTAATGAAAAACTGTTTTTT CASTRQGGVTNEKLFF
TRBJ1-4 once TRBV28 - TGTGCCAGCAGTTTAAACAGAATTAATGAAAAACTGTTTTTT CASSLNRINEKLFF
TRBJ2-3 - TRBV5-1 - TGCGCCAGCAGCTTGGGGCGGGGGCAAGGAAATACGCAGTATTTT CASSLGRGQGNTQYF
TRBJ2-2 - TRBV7-2 - TGTGCCAGCAGCTCCATGGGGGTCGGGGAGCTGTTTTTT CASSSMGVGELFF
TRBJ1-5 - TRBV19 - TGTGCCAGTAGTGGAGGCACTCGGGCTCAGCCCCAGCATTTT CASSGGTRAQPQHF
TRBJ2-7 - TRBV11-3 - TGTGCCAGCAGCAGGGACATTAGCTCCTACGAGCAGTACTTC CASSRDISSYEQYF
TRBJ1-5 - TRBV6-1 TRBD1 TGTGCCAGCAGTGAAGAGGCAGGGGGCATGAGCAATCAGCCCCAGCATTTT CASSEEAGGMSNQPQHF
TRBJ1-5 - TRBV7-9 - TGTGCCAGCAGCTTACAGGGGCCAATGGGCAATCAGCCCCAGCATTTT CASSLQGPMGNQPQHF
TRBJ1-2 - TRBV2 - TGTGCCAGCGACCCTACTGGACCGCGGGGATCTATAGGGGGCTACACCTTC CASDPTGPRGSIGGYTF
TRBJ2-3 - TRBV20-1 - TGCAGTGCCTCAAATTATACGCAGTATTTT CSASNYTQYF
TRBJ1-1 few TRBV9 - TGTGCCAGCAGCGTATCCCAGGCAAACACTGAAGCTTTCTTT CASSVSQANTEAFF
TRBJ2-3 - TRBV11-2 - TGTGCCAGCAGCTTAGGACCCCCTTCCCTCACAGATACGCAGTATTTT CASSLGPPSLTDTQYF
TRBJ1-6 - TRBV15 - TGTGCCACCAGCAGAGAAGGAGGGAATTCACCCCTCCACTTT CATSREGGNSPLHF
TRBJ2-7 medium-sized TRBV10-3 - TGTGCCACGTGGAGGGGGTCCTCCTACGAGCAGTACTTC CATWRGSSYEQYF
TRBJ1-1 - TRBV4-3 - TGCGCCAGCAGCCTCAAGGGGCCGGATGAAGCTTTCTTT CASSLKGPDEAFF
TRBJ2-7 - TRBV18 TRBD1 TGTGCCAGCTCACTACCACCGGGACAGGAACCCTACGAGCAGTACTTC CASSLPPGQEPYEQYF
TRBJ1-5 - TRBV19 - TGTGCCACCTCACCCTCTTACGATCAGCCCCAGCATTTT CATSPSYDQPQHF
TRBJ1-3 once TRBV11-3 - TGTGCCAGCAGCTCAGGGGCTGGAAACACCATATATTTT CASSSGAGNTIYF
TRBJ2-7 - TRBV6-1 TRBD1 TGTGCCAGCAGTTCACAGGGGGTCGGGGAGCAGTACTTC CASSSQGVGEQYF
TRBJ2-7 - TRBV7-8 - TGTGCCAGCAGCTTAGTGCCTGACTCCGAGCAGTACTTC CASSLVPDSEQYF
TRBJ1-4 - TRBV5-4 TRBD1 TGTGCCAGCAGCTCCGATTCGGACAGGGTCACCGAAAAACTGTTTTTT CASSSDSDRVTEKLFF
TRBJ2-2 - TRBV5-1 TRBD2 TGCGCCAGCACCCCTAATCCAGTCGGGGGGGCCCCCGGGGAGCTGTTTTTT CASTPNPVGGAPGELFF
TRBJ1-2 - TRBV28 TRBD1 TGTGCCAGCAGCTATGGACAGGGGGCAGGTTATGGCTACACCTTC CASSYGQGAGYGYTF
TRBJ1-5 - TRBV7-9 TRBD1 TGTGCCAGCAGCCTCCAGACAGGGGGCTTGGGTCAGCCCCAGCATTTT CASSLQTGGLGQPQHF